What follows are 5 T cell receptor beta chains derived from one specimen sequenced in a study of T cell repertoires in cytomegalovirus infection. TCRdb called the reads again in MiXCR, with one record for every CDR3 protein. The sample includes fewer than 300,000 distinct CDR3 sequences, roughly 26% of them seen just once. Material: PBMCs. The receptors originated from a human donor in good health (CMV status not recorded). Some clones in this sample may be carry-over from other donors' samples.

The chain combines TRBV29-1 with TRBJ2-7; D call uncertain. CDR1 is SQVTM, CDR2 ANQGSEA, per germline. The V end was cut by 7 bases, the J end by 0 bases, with 16 bases between. The CDR3 has 14 residues. Written as DNA, the CDR3 is TGCAGCGCTCGGACCGCCTGGAGCTCCTACGAGCAGTACTTC. Its protein is CSARTAWSSYEQYF.

The V gene is TRBV2, the J gene TRBJ2-1; 11 bases are a match to TRBD1. With 7 bases clipped from V and 8 bases from J, the junction kept 10 bases outside the gene matches. Germline V lookup: CDR1 SNHLY, CDR2 FYNNEI. This CDR3 comprises 15 residues. CDR3 DNA sequence: TGTGCCAGCAAATCGGACAGGGGGCGCGGGGATGAGCAGTTCTTC. This translates into CASKSDRGRGDEQFF.

The J gene is TRBJ2-5, the V gene TRBV5-1, with D possibly being TRBD1 or TRBD2 (5 bases each). The CDR3 spans 14 residues. The germline gives CDR1 SGHRS, CDR2 YFSETQ. Trimming stripped 3 bases from V and 0 bases from J, with 9 bases between. The chain's CDR3 is CASSWGRDQETQYF. CDR3 coding DNA: TGCGCCAGCAGCTGGGGACGGGACCAAGAGACCCAGTACTTC.

The chain couples TRBV7-2 to TRBJ1-1; D is undetermined. The CDR3 loop spans 14 amino acids. The germline CDR1 and CDR2 sequences are SGHTA and FQGNSA. V dropped 0 bases and J dropped 4 bases, with 9 bases sitting between them. The CDR3 sequence is CASSLARVSTEAFF. In nucleotides, the CDR3 is TGTGCCAGCAGCTTAGCGAGGGTGAGCACTGAAGCTTTCTTT.

This clonotype was picked up a small number of times. The rearrangement joins TRBV7-9 to TRBJ1-2; D unclear. Trimming took 1 base from V and 3 from J, leaving 12 bases between them. Looked up from germline, CDR1 is SEHNR and CDR2 is FQNEAQ (reference sequence). The CDR3 is 15 residues long. CDR3 loop: CASSLGFTEYYGYTF. The CDR3 DNA reads as TGTGCCAGCAGCTTAGGATTCACAGAGTACTATGGCTACACCTTC.